A selection of T cell receptor beta chains follows, all from one sample in a study of blood T cell repertoires in COVID-19. TCRdb's table, derived via immunoSEQ multiplex PCR, lists solely in-frame clones and lacks some. The top ten hold roughly 2.5% of the sample, which has fewer than 350,000 clones, 85% seen once. The sample comprised PBMCs or T cells enriched from blood (not recorded which). These receptors all come from a woman aged 50 to 60 who had recovered from COVID-19. CDR3s include the opening cysteine and the closing phenylalanine or tryptophan. Fields, in order: clone size, D gene, J gene, V gene, CDR3 length, CDR3 DNA, CDR3 protein. A D gene is named only where the DNA matches it firmly. Size is omitted from some rows. Given values are once, few, many or a class for expanded clones.

clone size: -; D gene: TRBD2; J gene: TRBJ2-1; V gene: TRBV9; CDR3 length: 17; CDR3 DNA: TGTGCCAGCAGCGTAGCCAGCGGGGGCTCTTTAAACAATGAGCAGTTCTTC; CDR3 protein: CASSVASGGSLNNEQFF
clone size: few; D gene: TRBD1; J gene: TRBJ1-2; V gene: TRBV19; CDR3 length: 13; CDR3 DNA: TGTGCCAGTACCACGACAGGGCGGTATGGCTACACCTTC; CDR3 protein: CASTTTGRYGYTF
clone size: -; D gene: TRBD2; J gene: TRBJ2-3; V gene: TRBV10-3; CDR3 length: 13; CDR3 DNA: TGTGCCATCAAGGCCGGGGGGTTAGATACGCAGTATTTT; CDR3 protein: CAIKAGGLDTQYF
clone size: -; D gene: TRBD1; J gene: TRBJ1-4; V gene: TRBV18; CDR3 length: 16; CDR3 DNA: TGTGCCAGCTCCCAGGGACAGGGGGCGCTTGGAGAAAAACTGTTTTTT; CDR3 protein: CASSQGQGALGEKLFF
clone size: -; D gene: -; J gene: TRBJ1-5; V gene: TRBV7-2; CDR3 length: 15; CDR3 DNA: TGTGCCAGCAGCCCCCGGGGGGGTGGTAATCAGCCCCAGCATTTT; CDR3 protein: CASSPRGGGNQPQHF
clone size: -; D gene: TRBD1; J gene: TRBJ1-5; V gene: TRBV7-9; CDR3 length: 16; CDR3 DNA: TGTGCCAGCAGCTTAGTAAAGGGACAGGGGAACCAGCCCCAGCATTTT; CDR3 protein: CASSLVKGQGNQPQHF
clone size: once; D gene: TRBD2; J gene: TRBJ2-3; V gene: TRBV29-1; CDR3 length: 14; CDR3 DNA: TGCAGCGCTAGCGGGGGGGCAGGCACAGATACGCAGTATTTT; CDR3 protein: CSASGGAGTDTQYF
clone size: -; D gene: TRBD2; J gene: TRBJ2-7; V gene: TRBV6-5; CDR3 length: 12; CDR3 DNA: TGTGCCAGCCGCGGGGGTCCTAACGAGCAGTACTTC; CDR3 protein: CASRGGPNEQYF
clone size: once; D gene: TRBD1; J gene: TRBJ2-7; V gene: TRBV11-2; CDR3 length: 14; CDR3 DNA: TGTGCCAGCAGCTCGGGACAGGGGACCCACGAGCAGTACTTC; CDR3 protein: CASSSGQGTHEQYF
clone size: -; D gene: -; J gene: TRBJ1-1; V gene: TRBV6-2/TRBV6-3; CDR3 length: 15; CDR3 DNA: TGTGCCAGCAGTTACCGGAGAGGAGGAGGCACTGAAGCTTTCTTT; CDR3 protein: CASSYRRGGGTEAFF
clone size: -; D gene: -; J gene: TRBJ2-7; V gene: TRBV27; CDR3 length: 15; CDR3 DNA: TGTGCCAGCAGTTGGACCGGGACACCCGGCTACGAGCAGTACTTC; CDR3 protein: CASSWTGTPGYEQYF
clone size: -; D gene: TRBD1; J gene: TRBJ2-1; V gene: TRBV11-2; CDR3 length: 15; CDR3 DNA: TGTGCCAGCACCGCAAACAGGGGGCCGGGAAATGAGCAGTTCTTC; CDR3 protein: CASTANRGPGNEQFF
clone size: -; D gene: TRBD2; J gene: TRBJ2-3; V gene: TRBV7-6; CDR3 length: 14; CDR3 DNA: TGTGCCAGCAGCGCATCGGGAGGTACAGATACGCAGTATTTT; CDR3 protein: CASSASGGTDTQYF
clone size: -; D gene: -; J gene: TRBJ2-7; V gene: TRBV7-9; CDR3 length: 14; CDR3 DNA: TGTGCCAGCAGCTTGGGGGACACTTCCTACGAGCAGTACTTC; CDR3 protein: CASSLGDTSYEQYF
clone size: -; D gene: -; J gene: TRBJ1-4; V gene: TRBV19; CDR3 length: 14; CDR3 DNA: TGTGCCAGTACTCTAGGGGATTCGAATGAAAAACTGTTTTTT; CDR3 protein: CASTLGDSNEKLFF
clone size: -; D gene: TRBD1; J gene: TRBJ1-1; V gene: TRBV18; CDR3 length: 16; CDR3 DNA: TGTGCCAGCTCACCATTAGGGACAGGGAGTAGCGCTGAAGCTTTCTTT; CDR3 protein: CASSPLGTGSSAEAFF
clone size: -; D gene: -; J gene: TRBJ2-2; V gene: TRBV9; CDR3 length: 17; CDR3 DNA: TGTGCCAGCAGCAGGGGCATAGACAGGACACACTTGGGGGAGCTGTTTTTT; CDR3 protein: CASSRGIDRTHLGELFF
clone size: -; D gene: TRBD2; J gene: TRBJ2-3; V gene: TRBV19; CDR3 length: 15; CDR3 DNA: TGTGCCAGTAGTATGGCCAGCGGGAGTGGAGATACGCAGTATTTT; CDR3 protein: CASSMASGSGDTQYF
clone size: -; D gene: TRBD1; J gene: TRBJ1-6; V gene: TRBV6-5; CDR3 length: 14; CDR3 DNA: TGTGCCAGCATATGGGACAGGGCGAATTCACCCCTCCACTTT; CDR3 protein: CASIWDRANSPLHF
clone size: -; D gene: -; J gene: TRBJ1-1; V gene: TRBV7-8; CDR3 length: 15; CDR3 DNA: TGTGCCAGCAGCCCACGGGGGGGCTGGGGGACTGAAGCTTTCTTT; CDR3 protein: CASSPRGGWGTEAFF
clone size: -; D gene: TRBD1; J gene: TRBJ2-2; V gene: TRBV6-2/TRBV6-3; CDR3 length: 15; CDR3 DNA: TGTGCCAGCAGCCCTAGGACAGGGGGCAGCGGGGAGCTGTTTTTT; CDR3 protein: CASSPRTGGSGELFF
clone size: -; D gene: TRBD1; J gene: TRBJ1-5; V gene: TRBV19; CDR3 length: 16; CDR3 DNA: TGTGCCAGTAGTGCCGGGACAGCCGCTAGCAATCAGCCCCAGCATTTT; CDR3 protein: CASSAGTAASNQPQHF
clone size: -; D gene: -; J gene: TRBJ2-1; V gene: TRBV5-6; CDR3 length: 14; CDR3 DNA: TGTGCCAGCAGCTTCGCCGGGACATCCAATGAGCAGTTCTTC; CDR3 protein: CASSFAGTSNEQFF
clone size: -; D gene: -; J gene: TRBJ2-5; V gene: TRBV6-5; CDR3 length: 13; CDR3 DNA: TGTGCCAGCAGTTGGACACTCCAAGAGACCCAGTACTTC; CDR3 protein: CASSWTLQETQYF
clone size: -; D gene: TRBD1; J gene: TRBJ2-7; V gene: TRBV27; CDR3 length: 15; CDR3 DNA: TGTGCCAGCAGTTTCCTAGGACAGGGTTCCTACGAGCAGTACTTC; CDR3 protein: CASSFLGQGSYEQYF
clone size: -; D gene: -; J gene: TRBJ1-1; V gene: TRBV7-6; CDR3 length: 14; CDR3 DNA: TGTGCCAGCAGCTTAAGTCCGGGAAACACTGAAGCTTTCTTT; CDR3 protein: CASSLSPGNTEAFF
clone size: -; D gene: -; J gene: TRBJ1-3; V gene: TRBV6-1; CDR3 length: 16; CDR3 DNA: TGTGCCAGCAGTGAAATCGCAGGGCTTTCTGGAAACACCATATATTTT; CDR3 protein: CASSEIAGLSGNTIYF
clone size: -; D gene: TRBD1; J gene: TRBJ1-5; V gene: TRBV28; CDR3 length: 16; CDR3 DNA: TGTGCCAGCATATCGACAGGGGGGGCGGGTTGGTCTGCCCAGCATTTT; CDR3 protein: CASISTGGAGWSAQHF
clone size: -; D gene: -; J gene: TRBJ1-3; V gene: TRBV4-3; CDR3 length: 15; CDR3 DNA: TGCGCCAGCAGCCATACGACAATCTCTGGAAACACCATATATTTT; CDR3 protein: CASSHTTISGNTIYF
clone size: -; D gene: TRBD1; J gene: TRBJ2-3; V gene: TRBV15; CDR3 length: 19; CDR3 DNA: TGTGCCACCAGCAGAGAGGGCCCTACAGGGGGCATAGCCACAGATACGCAGTATTTT; CDR3 protein: CATSREGPTGGIATDTQYF
clone size: -; D gene: TRBD1; J gene: TRBJ1-3; V gene: TRBV14; CDR3 length: 17; CDR3 DNA: TGTGCCAGCAGCCAGCTCCGGAGGGGGCTTTCCGGAAACACCATATATTTT; CDR3 protein: CASSQLRRGLSGNTIYF
clone size: many; D gene: TRBD2; J gene: TRBJ2-7; V gene: TRBV4-1; CDR3 length: 16; CDR3 DNA: TGCGCCAGCAGCCAAGAGGGAACTAGCGGGAAGTACGAGCAGTACTTC; CDR3 protein: CASSQEGTSGKYEQYF
clone size: once; D gene: -; J gene: TRBJ2-3; V gene: TRBV3-1/TRBV3-2; CDR3 length: 15; CDR3 DNA: TGTGCCAGCAGCCAACGACAGACTAGCACAGATACGCAGTATTTT; CDR3 protein: CASSQRQTSTDTQYF
clone size: -; D gene: -; J gene: TRBJ1-4; V gene: TRBV30; CDR3 length: 16; CDR3 DNA: TGTGCCTGGAGTGTTGCCCCAATGAGGCTGGGTGAAAAACTGTTTTTT; CDR3 protein: CAWSVAPMRLGEKLFF
clone size: -; D gene: -; J gene: TRBJ1-6; V gene: TRBV7-2; CDR3 length: 15; CDR3 DNA: TGTGCCAGCAAAGCCGAGAGCTCCTATAATTCACCCCTCCACTTT; CDR3 protein: CASKAESSYNSPLHF
clone size: -; D gene: TRBD1; J gene: TRBJ2-5; V gene: TRBV27; CDR3 length: 15; CDR3 DNA: TGTGCCAGCAGTCCCGGGACAGGGGAATCGGAGACCCAGTACTTC; CDR3 protein: CASSPGTGESETQYF
clone size: few; D gene: -; J gene: TRBJ1-1; V gene: TRBV20-1; CDR3 length: 12; CDR3 DNA: TGCAGTGCTAGTAAAAGGGATGGAGGAGCTTTCTTT; CDR3 protein: CSASKRDGGAFF
clone size: -; D gene: -; J gene: TRBJ1-4; V gene: TRBV5-4; CDR3 length: 14; CDR3 DNA: TGTGCCAGCAGCAAGGGAGTGACTAATGAAAAACTGTTTTTT; CDR3 protein: CASSKGVTNEKLFF
clone size: -; D gene: -; J gene: TRBJ1-4; V gene: TRBV6-6; CDR3 length: 12; CDR3 DNA: TGTGCCAGCAGTTACGAGGGAGAAAAACTGTTTTTT; CDR3 protein: CASSYEGEKLFF
clone size: -; D gene: TRBD2; J gene: TRBJ2-1; V gene: TRBV24-1; CDR3 length: 16; CDR3 DNA: TGTGCCACCAGTAGGGTCTCGGGGGGGCCGGGCAATGAGCAGTTCTTC; CDR3 protein: CATSRVSGGPGNEQFF
clone size: -; D gene: TRBD1; J gene: TRBJ1-6; V gene: TRBV5-4; CDR3 length: 17; CDR3 DNA: TGTGCCAGCAGCAAAGGACAGGGAGGGAATGCTAATTCACCCCTCCACTTT; CDR3 protein: CASSKGQGGNANSPLHF
clone size: many; D gene: -; J gene: TRBJ1-5; V gene: TRBV15; CDR3 length: 15; CDR3 DNA: TGTGCCACCAGCAGAGAAATAAATAGCAATCAGCCCCAGCATTTT; CDR3 protein: CATSREINSNQPQHF
clone size: -; D gene: TRBD2; J gene: TRBJ2-1; V gene: TRBV30; CDR3 length: 13; CDR3 DNA: TGTGCCTGGGTAGGACTAGCGGGAAATGAGCAGTTCTTC; CDR3 protein: CAWVGLAGNEQFF
clone size: -; D gene: -; J gene: TRBJ1-2; V gene: TRBV19; CDR3 length: 16; CDR3 DNA: TGTGCCAGTAGTATAGACTCATTCCGGGTGACTCATGGCTACACCTTC; CDR3 protein: CASSIDSFRVTHGYTF
clone size: -; D gene: -; J gene: TRBJ1-5; V gene: TRBV19; CDR3 length: 14; CDR3 DNA: TGTGCCAGTAGCCTCCGGGGGGGCAATCAGCCCCAGCATTTT; CDR3 protein: CASSLRGGNQPQHF
clone size: -; D gene: -; J gene: TRBJ1-2; V gene: TRBV7-2; CDR3 length: 14; CDR3 DNA: TGTGCCAGCAGCTCCTTGGCAGTTAACTATGGCTACACCTTC; CDR3 protein: CASSSLAVNYGYTF
clone size: -; D gene: -; J gene: TRBJ2-7; V gene: TRBV6-5; CDR3 length: 16; CDR3 DNA: TGTGCCAGCAGTTACTCGATAGGGCACCAGGGTCGCGAGCAGTACTTC; CDR3 protein: CASSYSIGHQGREQYF
clone size: -; D gene: TRBD1; J gene: TRBJ2-2; V gene: TRBV5-4; CDR3 length: 17; CDR3 DNA: TGTGCCAGCAGCTTTGAGGCGACAGGGGGCACCCCCGGGGAGCTGTTTTTT; CDR3 protein: CASSFEATGGTPGELFF